The next 10 T cell receptor beta chains were all read from a single sample in a study of cytotoxic CD8 clonotypes in ibrutinib-treated CLL. Some clones are missing from TCRdb's copy, which holds only in-frame ones; the method was immunoSEQ multiplex PCR. The table lists some 8,900 clones, 60% to 75% of them singletons. The sample consisted of PBMCs, taken before ibrutinib treatment. These receptors came from a human donor with chronic lymphocytic leukemia.

The gene calls are TRBV18 and TRBJ1-2; TRBD1 is a possible D gene (6 bases). The CDR3 spans 14 residues. Trimming took 2 bases from V and 5 from J, leaving 12 bases between them. CDR1 KGHSH and CDR2 LQKENI come from the germline V gene. CDR3 nucleotides: TGTGCCAGCTCACCAGTAGCAGGGGATTATGGCTACACCTTC. Protein: CASSPVAGDYGYTF. The whole variable domain, filled in from reference TRBV18 and TRBJ1-2, reads NAGVMQNPRHLVRRRGQEARLRCSPMKGHSHVYWYRQLPEEGLKFMVYLQKENIIDESGMPKERFSAEFPKEGPSILRIQQVVRGDSAAYFCASSPVAGDYGYTFGSGTRLTVV.

This rearrangement joins TRBV7-9 to TRBJ1-5, with D hard to call. This CDR3 region has 13 residues. Germline CDR1 reads SEHNR; CDR2 reads FQNEAQ (reference sequence). V gave up 4 bases and J gave up 2 bases, with 6 bases separating them. This chain's CDR3 is CASSSARNQPQHF. CDR3 DNA sequence: TGTGCCAGCAGCTCCGCCCGCAATCAGCCCCAGCATTTT. The variable domain in full, completed from reference TRBV7-9 and TRBJ1-5, reads DTGVSQNPRHKITKRGQNVTFRCDPISEHNRLYWYRQTLGQGPEFLTYFQNEAQLEKSRLLSDRFSAERPKGSFSTLEIQRTEQGDSAMYLCASSSARNQPQHFGDGTRLSIL.

This clone came up a few times. The V gene is TRBV10-1, the J gene TRBJ2-1; a possible D gene is TRBD2 (5 bases). CDR1 WNHNN and CDR2 SYGVQD come from the germline V gene (reference sequence). The CDR3 is 16 amino acids. Trimming removed 0 bases from V and 0 bases from J, with 9 bases in between. The CDR3 reads CASSESPGSSYNEQFF. CDR3 DNA sequence: TGCGCCAGCAGTGAGTCCCCGGGGAGCTCCTACAATGAGCAGTTCTTC.

This chain links TRBV4-2 with TRBJ1-1; TRBD1 agrees at 7 bases. Germline V lookup: CDR1 LGHNA, CDR2 YNFKEQ. This CDR3 is 13 amino acids long. The J segment lost 5 bases and the V segment lost 4 bases, leaving 4 bases of the junction unmatched. The CDR3, as DNA: TGTGCCAGCAGCCCCCCAGGGGGAACTGAAGCTTTCTTT. This codes for CASSPPGGTEAFF.

The V gene is TRBV5-1, the J gene TRBJ1-1, with 7 bases fitting TRBD1. The germline V gene encodes CDR1 SGHRS and CDR2 YFSETQ. The CDR3 totals 17 residues. The J segment lost 0 bases and the V segment lost 4 bases, leaving 12 bases of the junction unmatched. This CDR3 is CASSGAGTVWMNTEAFF. DNA for the CDR3: TGCGCCAGCAGCGGGGCTGGGACAGTTTGGATGAACACTGAAGCTTTCTTT.

CDR3 sequence reads: CASSSRLAGGFNEQFF. CDR3 in DNA: TGTGCCAGTAGTTCCCGACTAGCGGGAGGTTTTAATGAGCAGTTCTTC. This chain connects TRBV19 to TRBJ2-1, with 13 bases identical to TRBD2. This CDR3 comprises 16 residues. V lost 5 bases and J lost 7; bases outside the gene matches: 8. Germline loops: CDR1 LNHDA, CDR2 SQIVND (reference sequence).

The chain joins TRBV28 to TRBJ1-2; D ambiguous. V lost 2 bases, J lost 8 bases, and 9 bases lay in between. CDR3 length equals 12 residues. Per germline, CDR1 MDHEN and CDR2 SYDVKM. The CDR3 is CASSLIRRGYTF. For the CDR3, the DNA is TGTGCCAGCAGTTTAATCCGGCGAGGCTACACCTTC.

This chain links TRBV11-3 with TRBJ1-1; the D gene is possibly TRBD1 (6 bases). The germline gives CDR1 SGHNT, CDR2 YENEEA. CDR3 length: 13 residues. With 5 bases removed from V and 4 bases from J, the gap between germline ends came to 11 bases. CDR3 DNA sequence: TGTGCCAGCAGCACCGTAGGGGGCACTGAAGCTTTCTTT. It specifies CASSTVGGTEAFF.

This clone was observed a handful of times. The junction departs from the called germline gene at one end, perhaps through a read error. CDR3 sequence (DNA): TGCACCGATAACGGCTACACCTTC. Amino acids: CTDNGYTF. This chain joins TRBV7-2 and TRBJ1-2, with unresolved D. This CDR3 has 8 residues. Germline values: CDR1 SGHTA, CDR2 FQGNSA.

This chain joins TRBV5-1 and TRBJ2-3; D gene unclear. The CDR3 has 15 residues. V dropped 4 bases and J dropped 2 bases, with 14 bases sitting between them. The germline V gene has CDR1 SGHRS and CDR2 YFSETQ. The CDR3 DNA is TGCGCCAGCAGCCCCCAAGAAGTGCTCACAGATACGCAGTATTTT. Translation: CASSPQEVLTDTQYF.